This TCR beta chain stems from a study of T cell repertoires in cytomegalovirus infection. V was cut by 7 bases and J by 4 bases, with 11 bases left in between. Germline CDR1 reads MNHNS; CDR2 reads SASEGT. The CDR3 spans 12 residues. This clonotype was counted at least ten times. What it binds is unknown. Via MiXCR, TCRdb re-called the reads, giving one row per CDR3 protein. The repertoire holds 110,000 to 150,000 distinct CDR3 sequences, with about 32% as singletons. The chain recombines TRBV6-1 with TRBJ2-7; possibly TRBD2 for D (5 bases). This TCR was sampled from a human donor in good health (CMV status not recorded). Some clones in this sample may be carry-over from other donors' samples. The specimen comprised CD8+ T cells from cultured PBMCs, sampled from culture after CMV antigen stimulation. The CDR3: CASTRREYEQYF. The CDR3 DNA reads TGTGCCAGCACCCGACGGGAATACGAGCAGTACTTC.